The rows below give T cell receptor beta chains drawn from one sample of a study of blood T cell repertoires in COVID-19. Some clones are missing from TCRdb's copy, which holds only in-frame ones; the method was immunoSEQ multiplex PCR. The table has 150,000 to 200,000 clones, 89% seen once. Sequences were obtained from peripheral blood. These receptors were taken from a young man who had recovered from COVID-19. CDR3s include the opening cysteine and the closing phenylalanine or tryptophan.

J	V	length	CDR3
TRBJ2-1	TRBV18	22	CASSQTGTLTSGRPRSYNEQFF
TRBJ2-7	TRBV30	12	CAWSVSVYEQYF
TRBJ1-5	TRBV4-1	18	CASSQDWGTVYRGEPQHF
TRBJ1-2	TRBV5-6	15	CASSPPGGDNYGYTF
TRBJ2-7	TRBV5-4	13	CASSRWDTYEQYF
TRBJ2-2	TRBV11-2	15	CASSMLAGGTGELFF
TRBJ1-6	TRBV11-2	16	CASSVIPGQGGVGLHF
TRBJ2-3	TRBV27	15	CASRGVVDRADTQYF
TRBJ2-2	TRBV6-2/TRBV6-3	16	CASSQGDSKLTGELFF
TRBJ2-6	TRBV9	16	CASSVVGRAGANVLTF
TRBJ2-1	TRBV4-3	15	CASSQDRTIYNEQFF
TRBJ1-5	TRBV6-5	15	CASSRSGGSNQPQHF
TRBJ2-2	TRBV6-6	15	CASSTKTGYTGELFF
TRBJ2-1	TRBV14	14	CASSLAGGPGEQFF
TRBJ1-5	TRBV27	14	CASSLGARNQPQHF
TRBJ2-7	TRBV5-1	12	CASSPHRDEQYF
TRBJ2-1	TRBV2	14	CASSGTSGRREQFF
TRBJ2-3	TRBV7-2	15	CASSPSWREAATQYF
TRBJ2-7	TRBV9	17	CASSVSIDGLSSYEQYF
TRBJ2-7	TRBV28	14	CASSLETGSNEQYF
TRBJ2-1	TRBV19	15	CASSIRSLGGNEQFF
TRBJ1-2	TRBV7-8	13	CASSLDRTYGYTF
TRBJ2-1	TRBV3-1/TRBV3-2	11	CASTHLSEQFF
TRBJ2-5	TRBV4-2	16	CASSQNEGQGQETQYF
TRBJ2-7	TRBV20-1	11	CSATSGHEQYF
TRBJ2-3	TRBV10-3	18	CASGGAASGGPSTDTQYF
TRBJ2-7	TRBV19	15	CASSIEGTVPYEQYF
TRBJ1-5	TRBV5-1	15	CASSWAGGSNQPQHF
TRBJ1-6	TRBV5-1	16	CASSLDRVENNSPLHF
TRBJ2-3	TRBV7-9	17	CASSPGVGGPSTDTQYF
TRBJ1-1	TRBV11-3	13	CASSLGGVTEAFF
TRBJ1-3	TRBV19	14	CASVPGGSGNTIYF
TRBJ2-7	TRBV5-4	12	CASSLSGWEQYF
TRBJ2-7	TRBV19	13	CASRGTGSYEQYF
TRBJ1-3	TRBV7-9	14	CASSFGQLGNTIYF
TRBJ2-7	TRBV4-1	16	CASSEEGLAGGDEQYF
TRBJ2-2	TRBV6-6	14	CASSYRLDGGELFF
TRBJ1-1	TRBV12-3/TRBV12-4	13	CASSPRGNTEAFF
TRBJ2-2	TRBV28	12	CASYRDTGELFF
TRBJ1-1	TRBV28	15	CASSLIWSRNTEAFF
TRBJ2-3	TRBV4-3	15	CASSQDFVGTDTQYF
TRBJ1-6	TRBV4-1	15	CASSQATGDNSPLHF
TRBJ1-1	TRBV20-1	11	CSATDGSGAFF
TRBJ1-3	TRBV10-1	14	CASSPGTPGNTIYF
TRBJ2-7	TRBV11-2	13	CASSFRPGNEQYF
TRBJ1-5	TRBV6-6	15	CASSVGLTLNQPQHF
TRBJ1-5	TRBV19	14	CATQGIENNQPQHF
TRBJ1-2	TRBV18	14	CASSPYRESWGYTF
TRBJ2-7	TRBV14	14	CASSRQGLRYEQYF
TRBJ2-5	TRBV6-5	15	CASSYSTGEAETQYF
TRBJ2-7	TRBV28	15	CASSPLGSPSYEQYF
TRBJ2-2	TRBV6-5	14	CASSKRVVTGELFF
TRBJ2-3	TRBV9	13	CASSPTSTDTQYF
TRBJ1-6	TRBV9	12	CASSVGGDPLHF
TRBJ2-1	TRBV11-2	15	CASSLALAGYNEQFF
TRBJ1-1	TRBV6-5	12	CASSPGGTEAFF
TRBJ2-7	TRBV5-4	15	CASSRLGGFACEQYF